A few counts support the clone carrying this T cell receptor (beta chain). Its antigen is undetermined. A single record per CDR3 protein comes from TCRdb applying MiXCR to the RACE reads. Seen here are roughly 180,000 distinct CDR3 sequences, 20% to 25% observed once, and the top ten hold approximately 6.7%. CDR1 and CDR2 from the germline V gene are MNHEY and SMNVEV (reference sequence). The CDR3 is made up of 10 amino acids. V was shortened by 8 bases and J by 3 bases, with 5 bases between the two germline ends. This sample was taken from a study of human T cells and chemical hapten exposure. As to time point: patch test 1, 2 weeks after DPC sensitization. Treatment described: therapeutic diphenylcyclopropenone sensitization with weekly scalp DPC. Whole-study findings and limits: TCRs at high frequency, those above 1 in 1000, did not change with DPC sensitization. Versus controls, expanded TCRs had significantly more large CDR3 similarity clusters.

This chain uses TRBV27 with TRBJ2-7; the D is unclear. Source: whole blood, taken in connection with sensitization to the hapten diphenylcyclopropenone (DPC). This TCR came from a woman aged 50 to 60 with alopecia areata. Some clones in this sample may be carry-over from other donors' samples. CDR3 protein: CASGDYEQYF. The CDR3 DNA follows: TGTGCCAGCGGAGACTACGAGCAGTACTTC.